This T cell receptor beta chain is drawn from a study of shared clonotypes between healthy human individuals. Deep-level assay runs were performed. TCRdb's copy holds only in-frame clones and misses some; the assay was immunoSEQ multiplex PCR. The table lists about 2 million clones, 95% of them singletons. Donation came from healthy HIV-negative adults that had no recent acute infections or vaccinations. CDR1 is MNHNS, CDR2 SASEGT, per germline. The CDR3 is 14 amino acids. Trimming took 4 bases from V and 4 from J; bases not matched to a gene: 3. Input material: naive CD4+ T cells sorted from blood. Subset given: CD45RA+ positively selected. The sequence was collected from a man between 18 and 35 years old in good health. The chain recombines TRBV6-1 with TRBJ1-1, with 10 nucleotides matching TRBD1. The CDR3 nucleotides are TGTGCCAGCAGTGGACGGACAGGGGGCACTGAAGCTTTCTTT. Residues: CASSGRTGGTEAFF.